This T cell receptor (beta chain) was recorded in a study of T cell responses to AZD1222 COVID-19 vaccine. Study-level findings and limits: It should be noted that donors were predominantly white British and more often female, and clonal diversity was possibly underestimated. Spike-specific TCR breadth and depth grew following two AZD1222 doses. Targeting of unmutated variant regions was reportedly seen in nearly half of spike-specific TCRs.

The trim removed 1 base at V and 7 bases at J, leaving 5 bases unmatched. Germline V CDR1 and CDR2: MGHRA, YSYEKL. The CDR3 length is 15 residues. Turning to this clone: No antigen is known for it.

Libraries were prepared by immunoSEQ multiplex PCR; TCRdb keeps only in-frame clonotypes and omits some of them. Of some 160,000 clones listed, more than 85% are singletons. The receptor was derived from an adult in good health. Sequenced here: peripheral blood, sampled on day 0 of AZD1222 vaccination. The J gene is TRBJ2-1, the V gene TRBV4-1, with 9 bases lining up with TRBD2. This chain's CDR3 is CASSQVGLAMNEQFF. In DNA, the CDR3 is TGCGCCAGCAGCCAAGTGGGACTAGCTATGAATGAGCAGTTCTTC.